The subject of this entry is one TCR beta chain. Its antigen is currently unknown. These data come from a study of human T cells and chemical hapten exposure. With 1 base removed from V and 9 bases from J, the gap between germline ends came to 19 bases. CDR3 length equals 17 residues. The V gene's germline CDR1 is MGHRA and CDR2 YSYEKL. Time point defined: patch test 3, about 24 weeks after DPC sensitization. Treatment meaning: therapeutic diphenylcyclopropenone sensitization with weekly scalp DPC. Unique molecular identifiers were linked by the library to individual cDNA molecules. TCRdb re-derived calls from the RACE reads in MiXCR, one entry per CDR3 protein. This sample yields 120,000 or so distinct CDR3 sequences, of which roughly 12% are seen a single time; over 2% belongs to the top ten. Notes on the study in general: Versus controls, significantly more large CDR3 similarity clusters arose from expanded TCRs.

The V call is TRBV4-1, the J call TRBJ1-6; D is ambiguous. Sequences were derived from whole blood, sampled in connection with sensitization to the hapten diphenylcyclopropenone (DPC). This receptor was taken from a woman in her 50s with alopecia areata. Some clones in this sample may be carry-over from other donors' samples. The CDR3 loop is CASSQVDMGFSRSPLHF. The CDR3 DNA reads TGCGCCAGCAGCCAAGTTGATATGGGGTTCTCGCGTTCACCCCTCCACTTT.